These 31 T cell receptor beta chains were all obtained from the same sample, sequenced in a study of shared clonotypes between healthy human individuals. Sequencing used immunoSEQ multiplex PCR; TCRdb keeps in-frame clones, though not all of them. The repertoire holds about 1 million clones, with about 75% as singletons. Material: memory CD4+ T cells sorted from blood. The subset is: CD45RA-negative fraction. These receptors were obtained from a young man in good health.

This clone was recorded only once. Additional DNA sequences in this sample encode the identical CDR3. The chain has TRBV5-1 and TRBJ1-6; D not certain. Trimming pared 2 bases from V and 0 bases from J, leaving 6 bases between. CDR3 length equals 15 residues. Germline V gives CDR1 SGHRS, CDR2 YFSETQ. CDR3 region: CASSLLGSYNSPLHF. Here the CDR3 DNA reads TGCGCCAGCAGCTTATTAGGCTCCTATAATTCACCCCTCCACTTT.

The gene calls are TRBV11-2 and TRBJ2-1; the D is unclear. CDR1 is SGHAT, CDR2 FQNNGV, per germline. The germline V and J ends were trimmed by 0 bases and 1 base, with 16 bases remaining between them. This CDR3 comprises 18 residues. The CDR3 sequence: CASSLDLVGPPSYNEQFF. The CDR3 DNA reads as TGTGCCAGCAGCTTAGACCTCGTCGGGCCTCCGTCCTACAATGAGCAGTTCTTC.

The CDR3 bases are TGTGCCAGCACCCCATCGGGACCGTTACTCAGGGCCCCCTACGAGCAGTACTTC. Translated, it gives CASTPSGPLLRAPYEQYF. The gene calls are TRBV2 and TRBJ2-7, with D perhaps TRBD1 or TRBD2 (5 bases each). This CDR3 has 18 amino acids. V was cut by 7 bases and J by 2 bases, with 27 bases left in between. Germline V gives CDR1 SNHLY, CDR2 FYNNEI.

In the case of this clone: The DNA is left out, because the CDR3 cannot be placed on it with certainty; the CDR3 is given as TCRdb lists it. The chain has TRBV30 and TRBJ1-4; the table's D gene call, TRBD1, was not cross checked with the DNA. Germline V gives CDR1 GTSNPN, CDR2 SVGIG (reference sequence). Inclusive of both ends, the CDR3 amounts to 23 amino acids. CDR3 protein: CAWSVYGKRGKEKLFFGSGTLFF.

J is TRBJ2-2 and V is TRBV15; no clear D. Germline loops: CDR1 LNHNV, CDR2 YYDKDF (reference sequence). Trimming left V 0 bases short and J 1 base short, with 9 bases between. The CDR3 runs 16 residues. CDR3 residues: CATSREVQRNTGELFF. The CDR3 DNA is TGTGCCACCAGCAGAGAAGTACAGCGGAACACCGGGGAGCTGTTTTTT.

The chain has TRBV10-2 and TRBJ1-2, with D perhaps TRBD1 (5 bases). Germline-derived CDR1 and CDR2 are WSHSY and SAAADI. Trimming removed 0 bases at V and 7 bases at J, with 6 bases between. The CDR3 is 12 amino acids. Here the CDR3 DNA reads TGCGCCAGCAGTGAGTCTAGGGGTGGCTACACCTTC. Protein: CASSESRGGYTF.

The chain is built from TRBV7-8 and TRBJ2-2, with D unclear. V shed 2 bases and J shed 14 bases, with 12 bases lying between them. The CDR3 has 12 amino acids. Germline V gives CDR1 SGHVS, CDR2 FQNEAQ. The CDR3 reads CASSLSTGLLFF. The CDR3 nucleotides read TGTGCCAGCAGCTTAAGTACGGGCCTCCTGTTTTTT. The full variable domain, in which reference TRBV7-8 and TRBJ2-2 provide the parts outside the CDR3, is GAGVSQSPRYKVAKRGQDVALRCDPISGHVSLFWYQQALGQGPEFLTYFQNEAQLDKSGLPSDRFFAERPEGSVSTLKIQRTQQEDSAVYLCASSLSTGLLFFGEGSRLTVL.

The CDR3 here is CASSLGTGGVSLGSSYEQYF. CDR3 coding DNA: TGTGCCAGCAGCTTAGGGACAGGGGGCGTGAGTCTGGGAAGCTCCTACGAGCAGTACTTC. The chain joins TRBV7-8 to TRBJ2-7; TRBD1 agrees at 11 bases. Germline lookup yields CDR1 SGHVS and CDR2 FQNEAQ. The J segment lost 0 bases and the V segment lost 1 base, leaving 14 bases of the junction unmatched. The CDR3 is made up of 20 amino acids.

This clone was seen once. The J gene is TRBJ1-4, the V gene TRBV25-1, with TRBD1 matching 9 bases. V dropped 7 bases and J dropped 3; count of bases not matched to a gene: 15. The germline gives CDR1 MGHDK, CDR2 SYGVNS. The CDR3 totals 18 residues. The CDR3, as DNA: TGTGCCAGCACCCAGATCGAGGACAGGGGCCCTGCTAATGAAAAACTGTTTTTT. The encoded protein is CASTQIEDRGPANEKLFF.

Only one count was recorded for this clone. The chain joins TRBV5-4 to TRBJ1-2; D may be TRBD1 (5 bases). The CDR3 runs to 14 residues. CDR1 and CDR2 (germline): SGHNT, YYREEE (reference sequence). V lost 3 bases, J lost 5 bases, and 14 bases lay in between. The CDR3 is CASSSGLVGYGYTF. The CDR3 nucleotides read TGTGCCAGCAGCTCGGGACTGGTGGGGTATGGCTACACCTTC. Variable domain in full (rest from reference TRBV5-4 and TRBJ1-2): ETGVTQSPTHLIKTRGQQVTLRCSSQSGHNTVSWYQQALGQGPQFIFQYYREEENGRGNFPPRFSGLQFPNYSSELNVNALELDDSALYLCASSSGLVGYGYTFGSGTRLTVV.

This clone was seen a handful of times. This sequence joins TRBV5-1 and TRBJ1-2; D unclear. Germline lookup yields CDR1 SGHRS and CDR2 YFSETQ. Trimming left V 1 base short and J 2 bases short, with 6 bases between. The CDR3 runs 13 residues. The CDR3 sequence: CASSLSQNYGYTF. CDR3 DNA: TGCGCCAGCAGCTTGTCACAGAACTATGGCTACACCTTC.

The CDR3 DNA sequence: TGCGCCAGCGAGCGGGAAGGCATAACAGATACGCAGTATTTT. This sequence encodes CASEREGITDTQYF. The rearrangement joins TRBV5-1 to TRBJ2-3, with 7 bases fitting TRBD2. After removal of 7 bases from V and 3 bases from J, the junction contained 8 bases not matched to a gene. The germline V gene encodes CDR1 SGHRS and CDR2 YFSETQ. This CDR3 has 14 residues.

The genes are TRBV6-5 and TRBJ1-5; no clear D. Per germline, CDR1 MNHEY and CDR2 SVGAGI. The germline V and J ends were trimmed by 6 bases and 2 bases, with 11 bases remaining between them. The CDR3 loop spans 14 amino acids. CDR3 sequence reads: CASRKVGGNQPQHF. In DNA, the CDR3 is TGTGCCAGCAGAAAGGTGGGCGGCAATCAGCCCCAGCATTTT.

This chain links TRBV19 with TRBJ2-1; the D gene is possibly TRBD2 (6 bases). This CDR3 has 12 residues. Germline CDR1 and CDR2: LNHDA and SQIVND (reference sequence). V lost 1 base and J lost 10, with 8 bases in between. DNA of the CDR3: TGTGCCAGTAGTATAGCGGGGAGGGAGCAGTTCTTC. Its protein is CASSIAGREQFF.

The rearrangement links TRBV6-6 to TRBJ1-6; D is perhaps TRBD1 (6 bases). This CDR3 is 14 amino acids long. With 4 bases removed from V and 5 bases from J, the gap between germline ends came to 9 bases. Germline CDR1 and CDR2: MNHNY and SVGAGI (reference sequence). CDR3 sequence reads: CASSWTVDNSPLHF. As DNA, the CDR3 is TGTGCCAGCAGTTGGACAGTTGATAATTCACCCCTCCACTTT.

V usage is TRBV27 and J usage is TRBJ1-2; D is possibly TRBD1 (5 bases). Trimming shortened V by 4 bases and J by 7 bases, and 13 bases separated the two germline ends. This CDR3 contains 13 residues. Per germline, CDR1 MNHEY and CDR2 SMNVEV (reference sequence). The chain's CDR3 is CASSSKGARGYTF. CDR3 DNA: TGTGCCAGCAGTTCAAAAGGGGCCCGTGGCTACACCTTC.

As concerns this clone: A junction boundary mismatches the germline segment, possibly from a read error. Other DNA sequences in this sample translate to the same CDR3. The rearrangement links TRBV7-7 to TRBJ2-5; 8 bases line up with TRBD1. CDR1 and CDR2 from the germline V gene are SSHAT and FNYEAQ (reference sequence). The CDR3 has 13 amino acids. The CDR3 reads CASSSDRGETQYF. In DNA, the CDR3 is TGTGCTAGCAGCTCCGACAGGGGAGAGACCCAGTACTTC.

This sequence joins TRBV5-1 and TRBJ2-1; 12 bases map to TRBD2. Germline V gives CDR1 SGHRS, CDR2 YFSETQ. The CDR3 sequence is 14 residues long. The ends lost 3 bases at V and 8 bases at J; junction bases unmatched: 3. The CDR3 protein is CASSSTSGRYEQFF. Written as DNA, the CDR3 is TGCGCCAGCAGCTCGACTAGCGGGAGATATGAGCAGTTCTTC.

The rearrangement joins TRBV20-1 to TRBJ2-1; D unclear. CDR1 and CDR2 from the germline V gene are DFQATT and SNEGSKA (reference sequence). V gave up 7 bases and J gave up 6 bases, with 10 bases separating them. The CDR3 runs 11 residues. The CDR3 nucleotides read TGCAGTGTATTAGACTTCAATGAGCAGTTCTTC. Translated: CSVLDFNEQFF.

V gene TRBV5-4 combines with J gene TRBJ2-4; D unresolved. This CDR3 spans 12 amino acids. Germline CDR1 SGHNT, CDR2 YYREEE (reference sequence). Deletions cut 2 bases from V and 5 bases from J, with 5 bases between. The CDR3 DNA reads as TGTGCCAGCAGCTTAGGCCAAAACATTCAGTACTTC. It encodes CASSLGQNIQYF.

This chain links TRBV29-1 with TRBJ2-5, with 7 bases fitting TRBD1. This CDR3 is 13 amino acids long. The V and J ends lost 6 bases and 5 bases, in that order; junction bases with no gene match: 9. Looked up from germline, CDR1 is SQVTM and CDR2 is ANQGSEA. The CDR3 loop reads CSVDRSGVETQYF. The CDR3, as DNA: TGCAGCGTGGACAGGTCCGGGGTGGAGACCCAGTACTTC.

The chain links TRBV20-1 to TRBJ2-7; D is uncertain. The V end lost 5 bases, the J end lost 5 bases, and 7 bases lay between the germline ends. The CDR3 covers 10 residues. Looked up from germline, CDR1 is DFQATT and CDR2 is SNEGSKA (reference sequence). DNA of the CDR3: TGCAGTGCTCCCATCAACGAGCAGTACTTC. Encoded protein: CSAPINEQYF.

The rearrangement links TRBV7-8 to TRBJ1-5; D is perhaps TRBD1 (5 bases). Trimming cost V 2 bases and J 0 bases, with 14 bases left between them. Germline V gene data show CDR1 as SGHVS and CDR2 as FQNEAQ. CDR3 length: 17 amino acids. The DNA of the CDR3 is TGTGCCAGCAGCTTACGGCAGGGCCTAAATAGCAATCAGCCCCAGCATTTT. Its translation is CASSLRQGLNSNQPQHF. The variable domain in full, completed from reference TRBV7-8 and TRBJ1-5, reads GAGVSQSPRYKVAKRGQDVALRCDPISGHVSLFWYQQALGQGPEFLTYFQNEAQLDKSGLPSDRFFAERPEGSVSTLKIQRTQQEDSAVYLCASSLRQGLNSNQPQHFGDGTRLSIL.

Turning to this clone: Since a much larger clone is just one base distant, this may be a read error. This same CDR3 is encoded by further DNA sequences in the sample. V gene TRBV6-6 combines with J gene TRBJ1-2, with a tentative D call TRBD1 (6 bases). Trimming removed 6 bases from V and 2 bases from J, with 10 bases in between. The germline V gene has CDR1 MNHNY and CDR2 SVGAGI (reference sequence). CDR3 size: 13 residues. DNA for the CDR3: TGTGCCAGCAGCCCACAGGGAAACTATGGCTACACCTTC. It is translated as CASSPQGNYGYTF.

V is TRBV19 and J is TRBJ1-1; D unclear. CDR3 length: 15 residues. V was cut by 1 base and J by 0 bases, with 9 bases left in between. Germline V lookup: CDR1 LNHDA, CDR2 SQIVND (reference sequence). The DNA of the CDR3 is TGTGCCAGTAGTATAGTTGGCCAGTTGAACACTGAAGCTTTCTTT. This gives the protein CASSIVGQLNTEAFF.

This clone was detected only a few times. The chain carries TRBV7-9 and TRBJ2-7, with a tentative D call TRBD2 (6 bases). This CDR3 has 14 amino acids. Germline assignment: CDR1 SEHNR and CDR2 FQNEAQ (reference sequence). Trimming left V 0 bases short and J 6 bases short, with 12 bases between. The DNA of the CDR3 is TGTGCCAGCAGCTTAGCGGAGGGAAGGAGCGAGCAGTACTTC. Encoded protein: CASSLAEGRSEQYF.

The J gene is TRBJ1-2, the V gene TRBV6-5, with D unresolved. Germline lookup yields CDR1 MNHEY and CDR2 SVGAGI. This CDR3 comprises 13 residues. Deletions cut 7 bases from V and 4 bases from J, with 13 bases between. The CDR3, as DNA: TGTGCCAGCATCCTGGGCCGCGGCTATGGCTACACCTTC. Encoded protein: CASILGRGYGYTF.

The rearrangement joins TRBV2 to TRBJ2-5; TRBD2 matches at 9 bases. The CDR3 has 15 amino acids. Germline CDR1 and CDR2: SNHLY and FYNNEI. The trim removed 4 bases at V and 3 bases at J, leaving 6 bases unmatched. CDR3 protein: CASSVAGGLEETQYF. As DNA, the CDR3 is TGTGCCAGCAGTGTTGCGGGAGGGCTCGAAGAGACCCAGTACTTC.

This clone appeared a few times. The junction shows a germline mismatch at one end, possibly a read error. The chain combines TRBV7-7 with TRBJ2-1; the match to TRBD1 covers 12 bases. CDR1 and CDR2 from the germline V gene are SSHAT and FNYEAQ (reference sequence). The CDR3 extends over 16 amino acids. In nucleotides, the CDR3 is TGTGCTAGCAGCTGGGGGACAGGGGGCGCGGGGAATGAGCAGTTCTTC. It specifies CASSWGTGGAGNEQFF.

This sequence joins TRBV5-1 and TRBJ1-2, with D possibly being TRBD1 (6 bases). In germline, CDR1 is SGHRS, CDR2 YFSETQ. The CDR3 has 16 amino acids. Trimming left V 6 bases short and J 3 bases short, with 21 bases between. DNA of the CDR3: TGCGCCAGCACGATGGACAACAGGGCCGGGCACTATGGCTACACCTTC. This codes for CASTMDNRAGHYGYTF.

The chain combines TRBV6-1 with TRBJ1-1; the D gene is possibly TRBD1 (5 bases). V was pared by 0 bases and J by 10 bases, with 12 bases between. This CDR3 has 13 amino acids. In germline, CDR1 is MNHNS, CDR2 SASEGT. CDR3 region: CASSEAGGGVAFF. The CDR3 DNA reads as TGTGCCAGCAGTGAAGCTGGGGGAGGGGTAGCTTTCTTT.